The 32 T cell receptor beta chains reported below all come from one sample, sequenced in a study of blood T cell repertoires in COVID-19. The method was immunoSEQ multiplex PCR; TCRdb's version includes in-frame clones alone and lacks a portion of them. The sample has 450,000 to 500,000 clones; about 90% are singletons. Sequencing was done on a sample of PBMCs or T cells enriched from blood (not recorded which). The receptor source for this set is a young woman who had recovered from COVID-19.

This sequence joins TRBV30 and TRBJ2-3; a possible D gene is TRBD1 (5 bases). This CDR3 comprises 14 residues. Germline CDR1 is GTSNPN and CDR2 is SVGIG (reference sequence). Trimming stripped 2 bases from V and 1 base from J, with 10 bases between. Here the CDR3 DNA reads TGTGCCTGGAGTCTGGGGCTCCGCACAGATACGCAGTATTTT. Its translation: CAWSLGLRTDTQYF.

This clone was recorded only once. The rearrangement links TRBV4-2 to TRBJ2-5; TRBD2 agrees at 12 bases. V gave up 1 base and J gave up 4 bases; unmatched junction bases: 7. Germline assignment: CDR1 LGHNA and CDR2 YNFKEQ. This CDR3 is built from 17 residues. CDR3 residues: CASSQVTSGGSGETQYF. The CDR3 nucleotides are TGTGCCAGCAGCCAAGTGACTAGCGGGGGTTCTGGAGAGACCCAGTACTTC.

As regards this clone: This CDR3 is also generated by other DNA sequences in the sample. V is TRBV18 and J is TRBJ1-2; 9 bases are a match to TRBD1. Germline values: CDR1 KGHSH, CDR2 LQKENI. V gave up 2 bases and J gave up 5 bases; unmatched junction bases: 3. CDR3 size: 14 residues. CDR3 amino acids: CASSPTGGNYGYTF. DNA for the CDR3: TGTGCCAGCTCACCAACAGGGGGCAATTATGGCTACACCTTC. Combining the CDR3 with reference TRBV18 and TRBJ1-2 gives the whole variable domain NAGVMQNPRHLVRRRGQEARLRCSPMKGHSHVYWYRQLPEEGLKFMVYLQKENIIDESGMPKERFSAEFPKEGPSILRIQQVVRGDSAAYFCASSPTGGNYGYTFGSGTRLTVV.

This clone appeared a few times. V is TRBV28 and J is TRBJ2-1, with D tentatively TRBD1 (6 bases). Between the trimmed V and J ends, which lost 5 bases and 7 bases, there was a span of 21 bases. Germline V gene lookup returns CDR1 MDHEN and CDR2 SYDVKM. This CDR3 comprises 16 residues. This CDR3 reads CASSPTRYRVGNEQFF. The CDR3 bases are TGTGCCAGCAGTCCTACTAGATACAGGGTTGGGAATGAGCAGTTCTTC.

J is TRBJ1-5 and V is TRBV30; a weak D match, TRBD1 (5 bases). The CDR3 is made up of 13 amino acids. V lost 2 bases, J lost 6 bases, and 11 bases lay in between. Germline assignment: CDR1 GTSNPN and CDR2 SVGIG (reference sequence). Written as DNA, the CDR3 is TGTGCCTGGAGTCCGTCCCAGGGTCAGCCCCAGCATTTT. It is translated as CAWSPSQGQPQHF.

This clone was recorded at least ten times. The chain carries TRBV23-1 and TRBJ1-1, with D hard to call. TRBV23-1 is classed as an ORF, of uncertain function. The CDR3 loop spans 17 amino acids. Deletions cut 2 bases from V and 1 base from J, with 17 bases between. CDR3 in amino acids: CASSQMRSGKWNTEAFF. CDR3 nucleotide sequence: TGCGCCAGCAGTCAAATGAGAAGCGGGAAGTGGAACACTGAAGCTTTCTTT.

The CDR3 sequence is CASSLGQGGNTIYF. The CDR3 bases are TGTGCCAGCAGCCTGGGACAGGGAGGAAACACCATATATTTT. The J gene is TRBJ1-3, the V gene TRBV3-1 (or the pseudogene TRBV3-2); 9 nucleotides match TRBD1. The J segment lost 4 bases and the V segment lost 4 bases, leaving 2 bases of the junction unmatched. This CDR3 contains 14 residues. Germline values: CDR1 LGHDT, CDR2 YNNKEL (reference sequence).

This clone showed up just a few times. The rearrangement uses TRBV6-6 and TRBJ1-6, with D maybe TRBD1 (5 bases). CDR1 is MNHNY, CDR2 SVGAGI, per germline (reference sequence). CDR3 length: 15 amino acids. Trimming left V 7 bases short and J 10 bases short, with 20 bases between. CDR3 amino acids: CASNRMEYGSSPLHF. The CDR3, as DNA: TGTGCCAGCAACAGGATGGAGTATGGTAGCTCACCCCTCCACTTT.

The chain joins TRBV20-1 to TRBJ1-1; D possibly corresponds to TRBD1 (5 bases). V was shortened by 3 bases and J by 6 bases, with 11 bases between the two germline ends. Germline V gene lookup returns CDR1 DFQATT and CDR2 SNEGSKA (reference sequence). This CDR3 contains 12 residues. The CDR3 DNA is TGCAGTGCTAGTTGGGGGGTCGCTGAAGCTTTCTTT. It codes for CSASWGVAEAFF.

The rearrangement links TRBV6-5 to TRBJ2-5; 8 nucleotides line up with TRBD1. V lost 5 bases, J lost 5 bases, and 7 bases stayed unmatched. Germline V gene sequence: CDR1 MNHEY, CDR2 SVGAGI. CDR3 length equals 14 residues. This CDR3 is CASSNRGLGETQYF. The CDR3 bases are TGTGCCAGCAGTAACAGGGGGTTGGGGGAGACCCAGTACTTC.

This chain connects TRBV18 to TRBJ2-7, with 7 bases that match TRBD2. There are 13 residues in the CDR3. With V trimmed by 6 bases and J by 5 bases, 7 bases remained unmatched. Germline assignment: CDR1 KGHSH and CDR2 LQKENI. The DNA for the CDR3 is TGTGCCAGCTCCCCGGGGGGAAACAACGAGCAGTACTTC. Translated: CASSPGGNNEQYF.

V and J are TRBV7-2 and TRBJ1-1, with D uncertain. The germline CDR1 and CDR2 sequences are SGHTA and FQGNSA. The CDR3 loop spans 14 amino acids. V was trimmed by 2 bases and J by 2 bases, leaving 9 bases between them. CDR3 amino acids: CASSLQVPNTEAFF. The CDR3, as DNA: TGTGCCAGCAGCTTACAGGTTCCCAACACTGAAGCTTTCTTT.

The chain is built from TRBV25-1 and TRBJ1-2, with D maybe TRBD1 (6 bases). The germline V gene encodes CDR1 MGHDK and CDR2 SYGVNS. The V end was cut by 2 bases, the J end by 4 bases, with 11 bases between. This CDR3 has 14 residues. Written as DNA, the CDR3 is TGTGCCAGCAGTGAACCAGGGGCTGGCTATGGCTACACCTTC. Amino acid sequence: CASSEPGAGYGYTF.

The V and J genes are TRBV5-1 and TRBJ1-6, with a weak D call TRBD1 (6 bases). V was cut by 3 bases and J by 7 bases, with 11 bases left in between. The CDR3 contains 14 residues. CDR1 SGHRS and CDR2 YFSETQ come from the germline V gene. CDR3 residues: CASSYQGQNSPLHF. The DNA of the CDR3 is TGCGCCAGCAGCTACCAGGGGCAGAATTCACCCCTCCACTTT.

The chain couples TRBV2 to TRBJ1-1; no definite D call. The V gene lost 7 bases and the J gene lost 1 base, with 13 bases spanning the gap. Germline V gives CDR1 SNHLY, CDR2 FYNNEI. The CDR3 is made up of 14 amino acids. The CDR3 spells CASMTSTANTEAFF. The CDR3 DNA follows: TGTGCCAGCATGACGAGTACAGCGAACACTGAAGCTTTCTTT.

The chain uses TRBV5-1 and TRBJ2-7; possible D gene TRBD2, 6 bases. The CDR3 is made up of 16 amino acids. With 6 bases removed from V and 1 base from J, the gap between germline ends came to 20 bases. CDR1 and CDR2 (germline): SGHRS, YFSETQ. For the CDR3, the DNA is TGCGCCAGCACTCGCGGGACGGCGGACTCTTCCTACGAGCAGTACTTC. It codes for CASTRGTADSSYEQYF.

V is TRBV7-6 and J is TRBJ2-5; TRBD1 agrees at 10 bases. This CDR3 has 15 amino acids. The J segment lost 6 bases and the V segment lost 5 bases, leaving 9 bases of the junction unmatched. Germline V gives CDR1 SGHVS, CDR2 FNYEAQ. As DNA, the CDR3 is TGTGCCAGCAGCGGAGGACAGGGGGGATTCCAGACCCAGTACTTC. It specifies CASSGGQGGFQTQYF.

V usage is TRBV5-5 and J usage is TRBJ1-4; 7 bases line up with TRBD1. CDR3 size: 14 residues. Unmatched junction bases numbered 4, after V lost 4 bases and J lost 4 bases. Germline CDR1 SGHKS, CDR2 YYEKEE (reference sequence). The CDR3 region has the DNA TGTGCCAGCAGCCCGGGACAGTTTAATGAAAAACTGTTTTTT. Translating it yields CASSPGQFNEKLFF.

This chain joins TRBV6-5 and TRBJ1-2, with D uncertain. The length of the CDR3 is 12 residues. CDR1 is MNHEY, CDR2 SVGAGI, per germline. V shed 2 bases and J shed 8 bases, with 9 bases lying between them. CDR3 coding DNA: TGTGCCAGCAGTTACCTGGGAGAAGGCTACACCTTC. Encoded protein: CASSYLGEGYTF.

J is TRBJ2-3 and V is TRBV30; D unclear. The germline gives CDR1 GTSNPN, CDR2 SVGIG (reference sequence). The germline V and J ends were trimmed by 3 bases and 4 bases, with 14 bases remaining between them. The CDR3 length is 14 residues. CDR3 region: CAWRALVSADTQYF. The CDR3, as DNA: TGTGCCTGGAGGGCATTAGTAAGCGCAGATACGCAGTATTTT. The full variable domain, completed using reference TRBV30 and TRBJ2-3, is SQTIHQWPATLVQPVGSPLSLECTVEGTSNPNLYWYRQAAGRGLQLLFYSVGIGQISSEVPQNLSASRPQDRQFILSSKKLLLSDSGFYLCAWRALVSADTQYFGPGTRLTVL.

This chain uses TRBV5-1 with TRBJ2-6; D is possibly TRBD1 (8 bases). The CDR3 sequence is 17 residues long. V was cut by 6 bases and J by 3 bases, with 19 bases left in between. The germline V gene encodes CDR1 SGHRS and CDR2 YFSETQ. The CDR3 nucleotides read TGCGCCAGCAACTCCGGGACAGGACTAGTTGGGGCCAACGTCCTGACTTTC. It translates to CASNSGTGLVGANVLTF.

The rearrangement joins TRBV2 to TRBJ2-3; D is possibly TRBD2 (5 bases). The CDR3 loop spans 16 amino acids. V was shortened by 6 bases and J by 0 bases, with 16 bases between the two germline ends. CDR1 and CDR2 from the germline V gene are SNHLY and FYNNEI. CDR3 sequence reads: CASSFEPLASTDTQYF. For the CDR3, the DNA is TGTGCCAGCAGCTTCGAACCGCTAGCTAGCACAGATACGCAGTATTTT.

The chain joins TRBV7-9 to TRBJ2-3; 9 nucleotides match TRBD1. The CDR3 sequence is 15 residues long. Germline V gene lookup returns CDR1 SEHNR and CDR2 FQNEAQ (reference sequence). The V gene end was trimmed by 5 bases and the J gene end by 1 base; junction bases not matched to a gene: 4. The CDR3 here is CASSPTGGGTDTQYF. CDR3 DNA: TGTGCCAGCAGCCCTACAGGGGGCGGCACAGATACGCAGTATTTT. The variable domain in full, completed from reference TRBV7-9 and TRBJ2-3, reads DTGVSQNPRHKITKRGQNVTFRCDPISEHNRLYWYRQTLGQGPEFLTYFQNEAQLEKSRLLSDRFSAERPKGSFSTLEIQRTEQGDSAMYLCASSPTGGGTDTQYFGPGTRLTVL.

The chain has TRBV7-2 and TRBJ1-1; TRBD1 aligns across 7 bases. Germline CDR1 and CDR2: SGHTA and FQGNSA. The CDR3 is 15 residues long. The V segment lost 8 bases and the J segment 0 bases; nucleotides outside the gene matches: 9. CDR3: CASGGTVVLNTEAFF. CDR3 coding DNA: TGTGCCAGCGGAGGGACAGTGGTATTGAACACTGAAGCTTTCTTT. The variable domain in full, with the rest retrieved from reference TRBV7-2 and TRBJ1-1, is GAGVSQSPSNKVTEKGKDVELRCDPISGHTALYWYRQSLGQGLEFLIYFQGNSAPDKSGLPSDRFSAERTGGSVSTLTIQRTQQEDSAVYLCASGGTVVLNTEAFFGQGTRLTVV.

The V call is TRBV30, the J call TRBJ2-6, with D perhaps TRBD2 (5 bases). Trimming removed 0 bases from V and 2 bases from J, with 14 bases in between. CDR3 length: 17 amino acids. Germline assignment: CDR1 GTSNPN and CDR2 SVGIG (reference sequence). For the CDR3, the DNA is TGTGCCTGGAGTGTACCGTCGCCGGGAACTGGGGCCAACGTCCTGACTTTC. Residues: CAWSVPSPGTGANVLTF.

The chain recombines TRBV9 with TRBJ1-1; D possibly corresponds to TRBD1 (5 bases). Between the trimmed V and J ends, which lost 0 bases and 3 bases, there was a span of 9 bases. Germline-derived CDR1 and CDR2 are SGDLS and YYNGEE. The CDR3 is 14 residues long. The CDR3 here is CASSVVGQDTEAFF. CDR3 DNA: TGTGCCAGCAGCGTAGTGGGGCAAGACACTGAAGCTTTCTTT.

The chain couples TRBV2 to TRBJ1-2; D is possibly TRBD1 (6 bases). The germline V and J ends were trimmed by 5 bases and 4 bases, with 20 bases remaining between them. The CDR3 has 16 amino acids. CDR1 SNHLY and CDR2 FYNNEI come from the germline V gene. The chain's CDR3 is CASSPESGELGYGYTF. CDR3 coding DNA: TGTGCCAGCAGTCCCGAATCAGGGGAACTCGGCTATGGCTACACCTTC.

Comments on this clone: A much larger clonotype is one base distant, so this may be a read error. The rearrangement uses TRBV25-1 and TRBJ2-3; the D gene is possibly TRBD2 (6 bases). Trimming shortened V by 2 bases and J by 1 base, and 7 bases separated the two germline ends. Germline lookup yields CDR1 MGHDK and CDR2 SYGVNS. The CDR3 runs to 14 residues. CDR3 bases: TGTGCCAGCAGTGAACGCGGGGGCACAGATACGCAGTATTTT. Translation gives CASSERGGTDTQYF.

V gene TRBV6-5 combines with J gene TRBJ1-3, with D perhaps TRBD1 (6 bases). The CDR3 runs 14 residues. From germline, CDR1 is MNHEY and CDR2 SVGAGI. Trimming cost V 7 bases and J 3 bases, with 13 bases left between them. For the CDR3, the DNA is TGTGCCAGCATGATACACAGGGATGGAAACACCATATATTTT. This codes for CASMIHRDGNTIYF.

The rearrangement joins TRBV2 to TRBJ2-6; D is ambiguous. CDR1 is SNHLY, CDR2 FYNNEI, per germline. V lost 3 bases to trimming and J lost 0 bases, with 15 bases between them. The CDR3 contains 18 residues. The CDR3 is CASSDLSDVLSGANVLTF. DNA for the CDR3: TGTGCCAGCAGTGACTTGAGTGATGTACTCTCTGGGGCCAACGTCCTGACTTTC. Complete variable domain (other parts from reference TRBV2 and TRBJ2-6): EPEVTQTPSHQVTQMGQEVILRCVPISNHLYFYWYRQILGQKVEFLVSFYNNEISEKSEIFDDQFSVERPDGSNFTLKIRSTKLEDSAMYFCASSDLSDVLSGANVLTFGAGSRLTVL.

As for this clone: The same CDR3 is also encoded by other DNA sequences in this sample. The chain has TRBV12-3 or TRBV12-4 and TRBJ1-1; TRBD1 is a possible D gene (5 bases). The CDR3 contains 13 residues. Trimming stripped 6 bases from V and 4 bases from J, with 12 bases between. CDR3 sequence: CASSPPGGTEAFF. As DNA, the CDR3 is TGTGCCAGCAGCCCCCCGGGGGGCACTGAAGCTTTCTTT.

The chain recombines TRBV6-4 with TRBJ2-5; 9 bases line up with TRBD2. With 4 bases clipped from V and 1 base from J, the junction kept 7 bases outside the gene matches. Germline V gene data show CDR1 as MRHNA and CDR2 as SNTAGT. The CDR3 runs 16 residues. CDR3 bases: TGTGCCAGCAGTGCTACTGCAGCGGGGGGCCAAGAGACCCAGTACTTC. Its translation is CASSATAAGGQETQYF.